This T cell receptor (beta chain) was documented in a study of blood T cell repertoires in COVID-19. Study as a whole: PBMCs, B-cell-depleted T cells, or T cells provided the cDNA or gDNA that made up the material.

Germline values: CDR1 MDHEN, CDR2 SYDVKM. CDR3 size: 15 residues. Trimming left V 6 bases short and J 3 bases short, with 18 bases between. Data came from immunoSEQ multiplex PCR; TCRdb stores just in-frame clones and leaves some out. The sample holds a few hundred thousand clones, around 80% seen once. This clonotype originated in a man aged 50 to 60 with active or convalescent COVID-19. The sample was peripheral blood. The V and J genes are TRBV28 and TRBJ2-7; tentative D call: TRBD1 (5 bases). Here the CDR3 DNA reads TGTGCCAGCAGCCCTGTGGGCGGTCAGGGCTACGAGCAGTACTTC. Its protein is CASSPVGGQGYEQYF.